A single sample is the source of the 24 T cell receptor beta chains below, sequenced in a study of blood T cell repertoires in COVID-19. This table comes from immunoSEQ multiplex PCR, and its TCRdb copy is limited to in-frame clones, with some not included. Altogether roughly 230,000 clones are present, roughly 84% being singletons, with the ten largest covering about 0.93%. The sequencing input was peripheral blood. The receptors shown here come from a man in his forties or fifties with acute or convalescent COVID-19.

In its sample, this clone was seen once. J is TRBJ1-2 and V is TRBV5-1; D unclear. The CDR3 loop spans 14 amino acids. Trimming removed 3 bases from V and 4 bases from J, with 13 bases in between. The germline V gene encodes CDR1 SGHRS and CDR2 YFSETQ. CDR3 sequence: CASSSSMESYGYTF. Here the CDR3 DNA reads TGCGCCAGCAGCTCCTCCATGGAGTCCTATGGCTACACCTTC.

The chain uses TRBV5-8 and TRBJ2-5, with D maybe TRBD2 (5 bases). The V and J ends lost 4 bases and 5 bases respectively, with 9 bases between them. The CDR3 spans 12 residues. Germline V CDR1 and CDR2: SGHTS, YDEGEE. Here the CDR3 reads CASSPRRETQYF. The CDR3 DNA sequence: TGTGCCAGCAGCCCGCGGAGGGAGACCCAGTACTTC. The entire variable domain, with the rest obtained from reference TRBV5-8 and TRBJ2-5, is as follows: EAGVTQSPTHLIKTRGQQATLRCSPISGHTSVYWYQQALGLGLQFLLWYDEGEERNRGNFPPRFSGRQFPNYSSELNVNALELEDSALYLCASSPRRETQYFGPGTRLLVL.

This clone was picked up one time. The chain combines TRBV20-1 with TRBJ2-1, with TRBD2 as a possible D gene (7 bases). The CDR3 contains 21 residues. V lost 3 bases and J lost 6, with 36 bases in between. Germline V gene data show CDR1 as DFQATT and CDR2 as SNEGSKA (reference sequence). In nucleotides, the CDR3 is TGCAGTGCTAGTTTCTCATTCCGGACTTGGGGCGGGGGCCAACCCCGCAATGAGCAGTTCTTC. Residues: CSASFSFRTWGGGQPRNEQFF.

The chain recombines TRBV19 with TRBJ1-1; 9 bases align to TRBD1. Germline-derived CDR1 and CDR2 are LNHDA and SQIVND (reference sequence). The CDR3 is 17 residues long. V trimming: 6 bases; J trimming: 0 bases; junction bases outside the gene matches: 11. The CDR3 nucleotides are TGTGCCAGTAGGGGGACAGGGAGGTTCTCCCTGAACACTGAAGCTTTCTTT. This translates into CASRGTGRFSLNTEAFF.

The chain links TRBV5-4 to TRBJ2-1; D is unclear. The germline V gene encodes CDR1 SGHNT and CDR2 YYREEE (reference sequence). V lost 1 base, J lost 5 bases, and 7 bases lay in between. The CDR3 length is 13 residues. DNA for the CDR3: TGTGCCAGCAGCTTGCCCCCCGACAATGAGCAGTTCTTC. Translation: CASSLPPDNEQFF. The full variable domain, completed using reference TRBV5-4 and TRBJ2-1, is ETGVTQSPTHLIKTRGQQVTLRCSSQSGHNTVSWYQQALGQGPQFIFQYYREEENGRGNFPPRFSGLQFPNYSSELNVNALELDDSALYLCASSLPPDNEQFFGPGTRLTVL.

The chain combines TRBV29-1 with TRBJ1-1, with D tentatively TRBD1 (6 bases). Trimming pared 5 bases from V and 7 bases from J, leaving 11 bases between. CDR3 length equals 11 residues. Per germline, CDR1 SQVTM and CDR2 ANQGSEA. The CDR3, as DNA: TGCAGCGTTAGGGGGGGAAGTGAAGCTTTCTTT. This gives the protein CSVRGGSEAFF.

The chain carries TRBV6-5 and TRBJ1-3; TRBD1 is a possible D gene (5 bases). With 5 bases removed from V and 4 bases from J, the gap between germline ends came to 12 bases. Germline CDR1 MNHEY, CDR2 SVGAGI. The CDR3 loop spans 14 amino acids. CDR3 sequence (DNA): TGTGCCAGCAGTAGATCAGGGTCCGGAAACACCATATATTTT. This codes for CASSRSGSGNTIYF.

This chain joins TRBV6-5 and TRBJ1-2, with D possibly matching TRBD1 (5 bases). Deletions cut 4 bases from V and 5 bases from J, with 8 bases between. The CDR3 extends over 12 amino acids. CDR1 and CDR2 from the germline V gene are MNHEY and SVGAGI. CDR3 DNA sequence: TGTGCCAGCAGTTTAAGGGGATATGGCTACACCTTC. Encoded protein: CASSLRGYGYTF.

The rearrangement uses TRBV18 and TRBJ1-6; D unclear. Trimming pared 3 bases from V and 8 bases from J, leaving 14 bases between. Germline V gives CDR1 KGHSH, CDR2 LQKENI. The CDR3 contains 15 residues. CDR3 nucleotide sequence: TGTGCCAGCTCACCCGCAGGCCTTAACGATTCACCCCTCCACTTT. Amino acids: CASSPAGLNDSPLHF.

J is TRBJ1-5 and V is TRBV6-6; D not certain. CDR1 is MNHNY, CDR2 SVGAGI, per germline (reference sequence). Trimming shortened V by 0 bases and J by 3 bases, and 12 bases separated the two germline ends. CDR3 size: 16 residues. The CDR3 DNA reads as TGTGCCAGCAGTTACTCGGCTGGGCAGATCAATCAGCCCCAGCATTTT. Translated: CASSYSAGQINQPQHF.

The rearrangement links TRBV5-5 to TRBJ2-2; the D is unclear. V was trimmed by 2 bases and J by 4 bases, leaving 6 bases between them. Per the germline V gene, CDR1 is SGHKS and CDR2 is YYEKEE (reference sequence). The CDR3 spans 13 residues. The CDR3 DNA follows: TGTGCCAGCAGCTTTAATCCCACCGGGGAGCTGTTTTTT. Protein: CASSFNPTGELFF. Drawing the rest from reference TRBV5-5 and TRBJ2-2, the complete variable domain is DAGVTQSPTHLIKTRGQQVTLRCSPISGHKSVSWYQQVLGQGPQFIFQYYEKEERGRGNFPDRFSARQFPNYSSELNVNALLLGDSALYLCASSFNPTGELFFGEGSRLTVL.

This chain connects TRBV19 to TRBJ1-1; tentative D call: TRBD1 (5 bases). CDR1 is LNHDA, CDR2 SQIVND, per germline (reference sequence). Deletions cut 3 bases from V and 1 base from J, with 12 bases between. The CDR3 covers 15 residues. CDR3 DNA sequence: TGTGCCAGTAGTATTGGGGGGGTCCCGAACACTGAAGCTTTCTTT. Its translation: CASSIGGVPNTEAFF.

This chain joins TRBV5-4 and TRBJ1-2; weak D call: TRBD1 (5 bases). The CDR3 length is 13 residues. The germline CDR1 and CDR2 sequences are SGHNT and YYREEE (reference sequence). Trimming left V 2 bases short and J 7 bases short, with 12 bases between. The CDR3 DNA reads as TGTGCCAGCAGCTTCGGGGGGGAGGCTGGCTACACCTTC. Encoded protein: CASSFGGEAGYTF.

This rearrangement joins TRBV19 to TRBJ1-2; D gene ambiguous. The CDR3 runs to 13 residues. V was clipped by 3 bases and J by 5 bases, with 10 bases between them. The V gene's germline CDR1 is LNHDA and CDR2 SQIVND (reference sequence). CDR3 in DNA: TGTGCCAGTAGTATTGGCGGAGCGTATGGCTACACCTTC. This translates into CASSIGGAYGYTF.

This chain connects TRBV11-3 to TRBJ2-3; possible D gene TRBD1, 5 bases. The CDR3 runs 15 residues. Germline CDR1 and CDR2: SGHNT and YENEEA. Trimming pared 0 bases from V and 2 bases from J, leaving 9 bases between. The CDR3 bases are TGTGCCAGCAGCTTAGATGGTGGACACACAGATACGCAGTATTTT. This gives the protein CASSLDGGHTDTQYF. Full variable domain (missing parts from reference TRBV11-3 and TRBJ2-3): EAGVVQSPRYKIIEKKQPVAFWCNPISGHNTLYWYLQNLGQGPELLIRYENEEAVDDSQLPKDRFSAERLKGVDSTLKIQPAELGDSAVYLCASSLDGGHTDTQYFGPGTRLTVL.

This clone has just a few counts. V usage is TRBV12-3 or TRBV12-4 and J usage is TRBJ1-2, with D unclear. V lost 5 bases and J lost 2, with 9 bases in between. This CDR3 region has 13 residues. The CDR3 sequence: CASSPLQNYGYTF. The CDR3 region has the DNA TGTGCCAGCAGTCCCCTACAGAACTATGGCTACACCTTC.

The rearrangement links TRBV4-1 to TRBJ1-3; the D gene is possibly TRBD1 (6 bases). The CDR3 spans 19 residues. Germline-derived CDR1 and CDR2 are MGHRA and YSYEKL. Trimming removed 0 bases from V and 2 bases from J, with 20 bases in between. Here the CDR3 reads CASSQEGPDRHQAGNTIYF. CDR3 coding DNA: TGCGCCAGCAGCCAAGAAGGGCCCGACAGGCATCAGGCTGGAAACACCATATATTTT.

This clone was detected a few times. The V and J genes are TRBV28 and TRBJ1-5; 7 bases are shared with TRBD1. The ends lost 6 bases at V and 3 bases at J; junction bases unmatched: 8. The CDR3 extends over 15 amino acids. The V gene's germline CDR1 is MDHEN and CDR2 SYDVKM. For the CDR3, the DNA is TGTGCCAGCAGACCCCAGGACAGGAACAATCAGCCCCAGCATTTT. This gives the protein CASRPQDRNNQPQHF.

This chain uses TRBV13 with TRBJ1-1; D is unclear. CDR1 PRHDT and CDR2 FYEKMQ come from the germline V gene (reference sequence). This CDR3 region has 14 residues. V was trimmed by 0 bases and J by 1 base, leaving 6 bases between them. This chain's CDR3 is CASSLGRGNTEAFF. CDR3 nucleotide sequence: TGTGCCAGCAGCTTAGGCCGGGGGAACACTGAAGCTTTCTTT.

The rearrangement uses TRBV11-2 and TRBJ1-4; 7 nucleotides agree with TRBD1. Trimming took 5 bases from V and 7 from J; bases not matched to a gene: 13. Looked up from germline, CDR1 is SGHAT and CDR2 is FQNNGV. The CDR3 has 16 residues. The CDR3 loop is CASSPTRGRGGEKLFF. The DNA of the CDR3 is TGTGCCAGCAGCCCCACGAGGGGGCGCGGCGGTGAAAAACTGTTTTTT.

The chain employs TRBV4-1 and TRBJ2-1; 12 bases are a match to TRBD1. CDR3 length: 15 residues. The germline V gene has CDR1 MGHRA and CDR2 YSYEKL. The V segment lost 5 bases and the J segment 8 bases; nucleotides outside the gene matches: 7. The CDR3 nucleotides are TGCGCCAGCAGCACTGGCGGGACAGGGGGCGATGAGCAGTTCTTC. Amino acids: CASSTGGTGGDEQFF.

V is TRBV6-5 and J is TRBJ2-1, with 14 bases fitting TRBD2. The CDR3 has 15 residues. Germline lookup yields CDR1 MNHEY and CDR2 SVGAGI. With 4 bases clipped from V and 10 bases from J, the junction kept 6 bases outside the gene matches. Here the CDR3 reads CASSSTSGGAEEQFF. The CDR3 bases are TGTGCCAGCAGTTCGACTAGCGGGGGGGCCGAGGAGCAGTTCTTC.

V usage is TRBV10-3 and J usage is TRBJ1-5; no definite D call. Per germline, CDR1 ENHRY and CDR2 SYGVKD. Trimming took 6 bases from V and 0 from J, leaving 9 bases between them. This CDR3 comprises 14 residues. CDR3: CAIRDGDSNQPQHF. CDR3 bases: TGTGCCATCAGGGACGGGGATAGCAATCAGCCCCAGCATTTT.

V and J are TRBV5-4 and TRBJ1-4; D gene uncertain. V lost 2 bases and J 0 bases, leaving 8 bases between the germline ends. The CDR3 covers 15 residues. CDR1 SGHNT and CDR2 YYREEE come from the germline V gene (reference sequence). This CDR3 reads CASSLNSATNEKLFF. In DNA form, the CDR3 reads TGTGCCAGCAGCTTAAACAGTGCAACTAATGAAAAACTGTTTTTT.